This TCR beta chain appears in the sequencing data of a study of CD8+ T cells in alopecia areata. After isolation, RNA underwent reverse transcription to generate cDNA as the sequencing template. Measured with immunoSEQ multiplex PCR; TCRdb has only the in-frame clones, and not every one. The sample carries about 210,000 clones, around 65% recorded once. Treatment here: oral pan-JAK inhibitor, 5-10 mg twice daily. Starting from PBMCs, sorting isolated CD4+ and CD8+ T cells. Here the sequenced sample was CD4+ T cells sorted from blood, taken at week 44, from a patient treated with tofacitinib. The clonotype comes from a human donor with alopecia areata.

CDR3 loop: CAWRAPNSGNTIYF. The CDR3 nucleotides are TGTGCCTGGAGGGCGCCAAACTCTGGAAACACCATATATTTT. The V gene is TRBV30, the J gene TRBJ1-3; D is ambiguous. Per the germline V gene, CDR1 is GTSNPN and CDR2 is SVGIG (reference sequence). The V and J ends lost 3 bases and 0 bases respectively, with 9 bases between them. The CDR3 length is 14 residues.